This TCR beta chain was sequenced for a study of OX40 agonist ivuxolimab in advanced cancers. Deletions cut 5 bases from V and 6 bases from J, with 9 bases between. Germline-derived CDR1 and CDR2 are MNHEY and SVGAGI. The CDR3 spans 12 residues. Some clones are missing from TCRdb's copy, which holds only in-frame ones; the method was immunoSEQ multiplex PCR. The sample holds 80,000 or so clones; around 82% are singletons and the top ten take around 7.5%. This sample comprised CD4+ or CD8+ T cells sorted from blood, obtained in a trial of the OX40 agonist ivuxolimab. This sequence was found in an adult with an advanced solid tumor such as melanoma, head and neck, liver or kidney cancer. The chain has TRBV6-5 and TRBJ2-3; D remains ambiguous. The CDR3: CASSPLGDTQYF. As DNA, the CDR3 is TGTGCCAGCAGTCCCTTGGGGGATACGCAGTATTTT.